Below are 19 T cell receptor beta chains sequenced from a single sample in a study of graft-versus-host responses after intestinal transplantation. The method was immunoSEQ multiplex PCR; TCRdb's version includes in-frame clones alone and lacks a portion of them. Of approximately 63,000 clones detected, almost 95% appear once; the ten largest clones hold 0.38%. Their antigens are not known. The specimen comprised unstimulated CD4+ T cells sorted from spleen or lymph node cells, sampled before transplant. Every receptor here comes from a human donor who was the organ donor for an intestinal transplant.

The chain couples TRBV30 to TRBJ1-6; D is unresolved. CDR1 and CDR2 from the germline V gene are GTSNPN and SVGIG (reference sequence). V lost 8 bases to trimming and J lost 15 bases, with 14 bases between them. The CDR3 covers 10 residues. The CDR3 region is CARLNSFLHF. The CDR3 nucleotides are TGTGCCCGCCTAAATAGTTTCCTCCACTTT.

This clone was counted once. The rearrangement uses TRBV4-1 and TRBJ2-5, with TRBD2 matching 10 bases. The CDR3 has 16 residues. J lost 3 bases, V lost 4 bases, and 8 bases had no gene match. CDR1 is MGHRA and CDR2 is YSYEKL in the germline V gene. The CDR3 bases are TGCGCCAGCAGCCGCCTCTCAGCGGGGGGGAAAGAGACCCAGTACTTC. Its translation: CASSRLSAGGKETQYF.

J is TRBJ1-5 and V is TRBV11-2, with 9 bases matching TRBD1. Germline assignment: CDR1 SGHAT and CDR2 FQNNGV. The CDR3 runs 18 residues. V was clipped by 5 bases and J by 2 bases; unmatched bases: 13. CDR3 DNA sequence: TGTGCCAGCAGCCTGGGGGTAAACAGGGGGCTCGGCAATCAGCCCCAGCATTTT. This encodes CASSLGVNRGLGNQPQHF.

V and J are TRBV5-6 and TRBJ2-4, with D unresolved. Trimming cost V 2 bases and J 3 bases, with 9 bases left between them. The CDR3 runs 14 residues. In germline, CDR1 is SGHDT, CDR2 YYEEEE. The CDR3 bases are TGTGCCAGCAGCTTATGGGGTGTCAAAAACATTCAGTACTTC. It codes for CASSLWGVKNIQYF.

The gene calls are TRBV7-2 and TRBJ1-5, with 9 bases aligning to TRBD1. J gave up 3 bases and V 5 bases, and 5 bases lay outside the gene matches. This CDR3 has 15 amino acids. CDR1 and CDR2 from the germline V gene are SGHTA and FQGNSA. The CDR3 is CASSLYRGPNQPQHF. In nucleotides, the CDR3 is TGTGCCAGCAGCCTCTACAGGGGGCCCAATCAGCCCCAGCATTTT.

This clone has just one count. The rearrangement uses TRBV7-2 and TRBJ2-1; 8 bases fit TRBD2. This CDR3 is built from 14 residues. Unmatched junction bases numbered 6, after V lost 1 base and J lost 10 bases. CDR1 and CDR2 from the germline V gene are SGHTA and FQGNSA. CDR3 protein: CASSLEGPGGEQFF. DNA of the CDR3: TGTGCCAGCAGCTTAGAAGGCCCGGGGGGGGAGCAGTTCTTC.

This clone appeared a single time. The gene calls are TRBV10-3 and TRBJ1-2; D is possibly TRBD1 (5 bases). V lost 0 bases and J 6 bases, leaving 8 bases between the germline ends. CDR1 ENHRY and CDR2 SYGVKD come from the germline V gene. The length of the CDR3 is 13 residues. The CDR3 sequence: CAISESTVNGYTF. For the CDR3, the DNA is TGTGCCATCAGTGAGTCGACAGTAAATGGCTACACCTTC.

The V and J genes are TRBV20-1 and TRBJ2-3; D gene unclear. CDR3 size: 11 residues. In germline, CDR1 is DFQATT, CDR2 SNEGSKA (reference sequence). V shed 3 bases and J shed 4 bases, with 5 bases lying between them. The chain's CDR3 is CSARTSDTQYF. The CDR3 region has the DNA TGCAGTGCTAGGACATCAGATACGCAGTATTTT.

This chain links TRBV2 with TRBJ2-4; D gene uncertain. The V end lost 0 bases, the J end lost 0 bases, and 9 bases lay between the germline ends. Germline lookup yields CDR1 SNHLY and CDR2 FYNNEI. CDR3 length: 16 residues. The CDR3 region is CASSEALLLAKNIQYF. CDR3 coding DNA: TGTGCCAGCAGTGAAGCGCTTCTGCTAGCCAAAAACATTCAGTACTTC.

The gene calls are TRBV7-9 and TRBJ1-2; D is ambiguous. The germline V and J ends were trimmed by 1 base and 2 bases, with 5 bases remaining between them. CDR3 length: 13 residues. Germline V gene lookup returns CDR1 SEHNR and CDR2 FQNEAQ (reference sequence). The CDR3 protein is CASSLGYNYGYTF. The DNA for the CDR3 is TGTGCCAGCAGCTTAGGGTACAACTATGGCTACACCTTC.

This clone was found once. The chain joins TRBV6-1 to TRBJ1-2; a weak D match, TRBD1 (5 bases). Germline lookup yields CDR1 MNHNS and CDR2 SASEGT. The CDR3 is 14 residues long. Trimming shortened V by 1 base and J by 8 bases, and 14 bases separated the two germline ends. CDR3 nucleotides: TGTGCCAGCAGTGAAGGGGAAGGGGCATACGGCTACACCTTC. It codes for CASSEGEGAYGYTF.

The chain recombines TRBV6-9 with TRBJ1-5, with TRBD1 matching over 11 bases. CDR3 size: 18 residues. V shed 0 bases, J shed 5 bases, and the junction held 9 bases outside the gene matches. Germline values: CDR1 MNHGY, CDR2 SVAAGI. The DNA for the CDR3 is TGTGCCAGCAGTTATTCAGGGACAGGGGGACTAAGATATCAGCCCCAGCATTTT. Translated, it gives CASSYSGTGGLRYQPQHF.

V gene TRBV5-1 combines with J gene TRBJ2-1; unclear D gene. The CDR3 is made up of 13 amino acids. V was clipped by 4 bases and J by 6 bases, with 11 bases between them. The germline V gene encodes CDR1 SGHRS and CDR2 YFSETQ. CDR3 coding DNA: TGCGCCAGCAGCAAGGGCCCAACCAATGAGCAGTTCTTC. This gives the protein CASSKGPTNEQFF.

The gene calls are TRBV4-3 and TRBJ2-3; 10 positions agree with TRBD2. CDR1 and CDR2 from the germline V gene are LGHNA and YSLEER. This CDR3 has 18 amino acids. The trim removed 4 bases at V and 4 bases at J, leaving 14 bases unmatched. In nucleotides, the CDR3 is TGCGCCAGCAGCCCGCGACCATTCGAGCGGGGGGGCCCAGATACGCAGTATTTT. This codes for CASSPRPFERGGPDTQYF.

The rearrangement joins TRBV5-6 to TRBJ1-2; D might be TRBD1 (5 bases). Germline CDR1 is SGHDT and CDR2 is YYEEEE. The V gene lost 0 bases and the J gene lost 3 bases, with 12 bases spanning the gap. The CDR3 extends over 15 amino acids. The CDR3 loop is CASSLVPTGYYGYTF. CDR3 sequence (DNA): TGTGCCAGCAGCTTGGTCCCCACAGGATACTATGGCTACACCTTC.

This clone has just one count. This chain links TRBV7-6 with TRBJ1-1, with 11 positions matching TRBD1. CDR3 length: 15 amino acids. Germline CDR1 and CDR2: SGHVS and FNYEAQ. With 1 base clipped from V and 4 bases from J, the junction kept 2 bases outside the gene matches. Written as DNA, the CDR3 is TGTGCCAGCAGCTTAGTAGGGACAGGGGGCACTGAAGCTTTCTTT. Amino acids: CASSLVGTGGTEAFF.

The chain links TRBV11-3 to TRBJ1-2; tentative D call: TRBD1 (5 bases). This CDR3 comprises 12 residues. The germline V gene has CDR1 SGHNT and CDR2 YENEEA. The V end lost 5 bases, the J end lost 2 bases, and 6 bases lay between the germline ends. The CDR3 DNA is TGTGCCAGCAGCCGGGACAACTATGGCTACACCTTC. This sequence encodes CASSRDNYGYTF.

The chain joins TRBV30 to TRBJ1-4; D is undetermined. The CDR3 runs to 13 residues. V gave up 2 bases and J gave up 8 bases, with 12 bases separating them. Germline CDR1 and CDR2: GTSNPN and SVGIG (reference sequence). The CDR3 DNA is TGTGCCTGGAGTACGGGGATCGGGGAAAAACTGTTTTTT. This gives the protein CAWSTGIGEKLFF.

The J gene is TRBJ1-2, the V gene TRBV11-2; TRBD1 aligns across 10 bases. The germline V gene has CDR1 SGHAT and CDR2 FQNNGV. V was clipped by 5 bases and J by 11 bases; unmatched bases: 5. The CDR3 covers 12 residues. CDR3 DNA: TGTGCCAGCAGCCATGGACAGGGGGGGTACACCTTC. Translated, it gives CASSHGQGGYTF. Drawing the rest from reference TRBV11-2 and TRBJ1-2, the complete variable domain is EAGVAQSPRYKIIEKRQSVAFWCNPISGHATLYWYQQILGQGPKLLIQFQNNGVVDDSQLPKDRFSAERLKGVDSTLKIQPAKLEDSAVYLCASSHGQGGYTFGSGTRLTVV.